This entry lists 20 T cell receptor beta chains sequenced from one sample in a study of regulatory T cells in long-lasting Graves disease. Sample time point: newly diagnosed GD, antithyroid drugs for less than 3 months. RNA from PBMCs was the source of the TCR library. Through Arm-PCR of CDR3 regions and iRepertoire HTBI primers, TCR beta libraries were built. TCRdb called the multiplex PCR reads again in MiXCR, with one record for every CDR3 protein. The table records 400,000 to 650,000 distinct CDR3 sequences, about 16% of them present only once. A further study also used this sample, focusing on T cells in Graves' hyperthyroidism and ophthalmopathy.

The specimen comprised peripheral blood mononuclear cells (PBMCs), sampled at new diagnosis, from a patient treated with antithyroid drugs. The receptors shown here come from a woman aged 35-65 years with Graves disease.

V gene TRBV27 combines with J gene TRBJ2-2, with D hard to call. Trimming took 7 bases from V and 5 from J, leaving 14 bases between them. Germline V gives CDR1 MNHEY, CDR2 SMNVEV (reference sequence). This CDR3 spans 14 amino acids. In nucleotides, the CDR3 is TGTGCCAGCACCGTAGGACCTCTAACCGGGGAGCTGTTTTTT. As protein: CASTVGPLTGELFF.

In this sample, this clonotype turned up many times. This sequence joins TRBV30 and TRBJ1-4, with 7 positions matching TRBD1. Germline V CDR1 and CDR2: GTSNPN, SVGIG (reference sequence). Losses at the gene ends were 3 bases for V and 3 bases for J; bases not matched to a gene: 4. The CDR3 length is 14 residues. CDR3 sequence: CAWSQGEANEKLFF. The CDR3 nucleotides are TGTGCCTGGAGCCAGGGGGAGGCTAATGAAAAACTGTTTTTT.

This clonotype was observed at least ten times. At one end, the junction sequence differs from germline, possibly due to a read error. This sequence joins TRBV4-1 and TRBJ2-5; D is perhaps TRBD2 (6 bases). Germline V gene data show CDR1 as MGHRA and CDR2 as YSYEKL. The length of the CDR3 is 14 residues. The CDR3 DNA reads TGTGCCAGCAGCCCAGGGACTTACCAAGAGACCCAGTACTTC. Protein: CASSPGTYQETQYF.

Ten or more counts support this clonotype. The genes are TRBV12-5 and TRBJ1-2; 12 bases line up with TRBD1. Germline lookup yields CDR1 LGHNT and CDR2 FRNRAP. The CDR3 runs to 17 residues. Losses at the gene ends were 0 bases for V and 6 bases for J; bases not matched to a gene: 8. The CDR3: CASGLVPGQGAVHGYTF. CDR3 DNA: TGTGCTAGTGGTTTGGTACCGGGACAGGGGGCGGTACATGGCTACACCTTC.

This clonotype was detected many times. CDR3 protein: CASSLRQGRETQYF. DNA for the CDR3: TGTGCCAGCAGTTTGCGACAGGGACGAGAGACCCAGTACTTC. The chain carries TRBV28 and TRBJ2-5; 7 nucleotides agree with TRBD1. Germline V CDR1 and CDR2: MDHEN, SYDVKM. The CDR3 runs 14 residues. V dropped 3 bases and J dropped 4; count of bases not matched to a gene: 5. Based on the CDR3 plus reference TRBV28 and TRBJ2-5, the full variable domain is DVKVTQSSRYLVKRTGEKVFLECVQDMDHENMFWYRQDPGLGLRLIYFSYDVKMKEKGDIPEGYSVSREKKERFSLILESASTNQTSMYLCASSLRQGRETQYFGPGTRLLVL.

This CDR3 is CASSLTTGSTYEQYF. The CDR3 DNA reads as TGCGCCAGCAGCTTAACGACAGGATCTACCTACGAGCAGTACTTC. The rearrangement uses TRBV5-1 and TRBJ2-7; a possible D gene is TRBD1 (6 bases). CDR3 length: 15 amino acids. V was pared by 2 bases and J by 2 bases, with 14 bases between. Germline-derived CDR1 and CDR2 are SGHRS and YFSETQ.

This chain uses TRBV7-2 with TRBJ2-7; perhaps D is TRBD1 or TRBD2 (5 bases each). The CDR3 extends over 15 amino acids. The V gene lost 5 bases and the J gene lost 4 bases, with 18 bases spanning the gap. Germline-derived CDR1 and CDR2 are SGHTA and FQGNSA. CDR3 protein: CASSLYRDGFYEQYF. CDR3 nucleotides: TGTGCCAGCAGCCTATACCGGGACGGATTTTACGAGCAGTACTTC.

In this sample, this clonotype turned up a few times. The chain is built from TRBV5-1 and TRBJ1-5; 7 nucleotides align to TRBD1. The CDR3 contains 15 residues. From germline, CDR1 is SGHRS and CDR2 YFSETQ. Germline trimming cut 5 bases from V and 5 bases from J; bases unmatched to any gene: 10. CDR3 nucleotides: TGCGCCAGCAGTCCGACAGGGATGACGGATCAGCCCCAGCATTTT. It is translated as CASSPTGMTDQPQHF.

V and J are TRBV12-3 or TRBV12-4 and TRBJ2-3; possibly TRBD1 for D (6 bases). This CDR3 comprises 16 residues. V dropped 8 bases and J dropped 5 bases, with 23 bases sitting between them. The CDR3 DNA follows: TGTGCCAGCGGTCCCTTCTCCGACAGGTACAGAGATACGCAGTATTTT. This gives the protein CASGPFSDRYRDTQYF.

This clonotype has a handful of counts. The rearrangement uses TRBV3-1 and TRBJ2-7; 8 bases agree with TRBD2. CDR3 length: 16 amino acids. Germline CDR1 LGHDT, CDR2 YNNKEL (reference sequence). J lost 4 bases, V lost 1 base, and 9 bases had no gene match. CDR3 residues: CASSQAAAGLGYEQYF. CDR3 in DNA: TGTGCCAGCAGCCAAGCCGCCGCGGGACTAGGGTACGAGCAGTACTTC.

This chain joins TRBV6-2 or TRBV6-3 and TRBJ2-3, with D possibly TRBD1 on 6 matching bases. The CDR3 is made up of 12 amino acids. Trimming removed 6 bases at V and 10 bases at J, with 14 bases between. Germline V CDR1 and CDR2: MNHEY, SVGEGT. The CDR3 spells CASRLGTKAQYF. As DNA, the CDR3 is TGTGCCAGCAGACTAGGGACAAAAGCGCAGTATTTT.

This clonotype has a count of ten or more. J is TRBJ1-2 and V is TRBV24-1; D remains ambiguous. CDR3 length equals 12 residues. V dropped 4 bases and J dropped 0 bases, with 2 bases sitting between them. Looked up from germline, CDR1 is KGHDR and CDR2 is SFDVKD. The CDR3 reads CATSEANYGYTF. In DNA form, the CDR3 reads TGTGCCACCAGTGAGGCTAACTATGGCTACACCTTC.

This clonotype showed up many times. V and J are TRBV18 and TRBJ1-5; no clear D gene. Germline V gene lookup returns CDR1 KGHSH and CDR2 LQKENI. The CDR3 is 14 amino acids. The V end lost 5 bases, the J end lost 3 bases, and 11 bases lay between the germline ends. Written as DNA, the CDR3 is TGTGCCAGCTCAGCAGACGGTTCCAATCAGCCCCAGCATTTT. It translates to CASSADGSNQPQHF.

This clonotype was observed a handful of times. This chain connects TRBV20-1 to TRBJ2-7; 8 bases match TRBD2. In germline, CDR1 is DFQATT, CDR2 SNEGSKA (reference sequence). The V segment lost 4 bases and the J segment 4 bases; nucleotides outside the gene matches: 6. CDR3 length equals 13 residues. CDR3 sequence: CSAISGGFYEQYF. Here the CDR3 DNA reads TGCAGTGCTATTTCGGGGGGGTTTTACGAGCAGTACTTC.

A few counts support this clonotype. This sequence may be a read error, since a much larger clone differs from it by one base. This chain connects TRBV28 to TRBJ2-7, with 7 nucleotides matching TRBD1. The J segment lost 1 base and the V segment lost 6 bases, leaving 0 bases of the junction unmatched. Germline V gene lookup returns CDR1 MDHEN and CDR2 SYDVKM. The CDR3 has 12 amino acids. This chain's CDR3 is CASRGQSYEQYF. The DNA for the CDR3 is TGTGCCAGCAGGGGACAGTCCTACGAGCAGTACTTC.

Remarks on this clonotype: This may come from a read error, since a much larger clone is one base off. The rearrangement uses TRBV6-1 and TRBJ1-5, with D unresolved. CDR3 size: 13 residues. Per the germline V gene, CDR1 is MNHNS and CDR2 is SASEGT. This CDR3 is CASTLASNQPRHF. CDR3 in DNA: TGTGCCAGCACCTTAGCGTCAAATCAGCCCCGGCATTTT.

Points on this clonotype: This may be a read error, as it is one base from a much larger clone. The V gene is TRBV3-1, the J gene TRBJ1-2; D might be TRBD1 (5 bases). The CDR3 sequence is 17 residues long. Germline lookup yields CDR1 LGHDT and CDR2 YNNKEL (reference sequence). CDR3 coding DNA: TGTGCCAGCAGCCCTGACGGCCGGGGGGAAGGGATCTATAGCTACACCTTC. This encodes CASSPDGRGEGIYSYTF. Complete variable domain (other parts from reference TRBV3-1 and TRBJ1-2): DTAVSQTPKYLVTQMGNDKSIKCEQNLGHDTMYWYKQDSKKFLKIMFSYNNKELIINETVPNRFSPKSPDKAHLNLHINSLELGDSAVYFCASSPDGRGEGIYSYTFGSGTRLTVV.

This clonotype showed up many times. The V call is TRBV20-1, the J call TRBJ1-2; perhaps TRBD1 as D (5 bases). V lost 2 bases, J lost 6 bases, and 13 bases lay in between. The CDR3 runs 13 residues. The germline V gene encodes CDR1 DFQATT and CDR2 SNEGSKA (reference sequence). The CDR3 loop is CSARQHSGDGYTF. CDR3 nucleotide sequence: TGCAGTGCTAGACAACATTCGGGGGATGGCTACACCTTC.

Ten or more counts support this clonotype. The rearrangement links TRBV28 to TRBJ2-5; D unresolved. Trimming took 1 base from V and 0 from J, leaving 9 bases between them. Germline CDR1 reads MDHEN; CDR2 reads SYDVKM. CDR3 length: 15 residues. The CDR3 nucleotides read TGTGCCAGCAGTTTATTCAGAGGAAACCAAGAGACCCAGTACTTC. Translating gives CASSLFRGNQETQYF.

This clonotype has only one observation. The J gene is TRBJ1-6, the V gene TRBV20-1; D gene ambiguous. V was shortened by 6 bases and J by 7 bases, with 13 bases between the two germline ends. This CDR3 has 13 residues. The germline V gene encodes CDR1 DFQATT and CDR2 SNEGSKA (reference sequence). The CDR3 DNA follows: TGCAGTGCGCCGGACGGAGGAAATTCACCCCTCCACTTT. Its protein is CSAPDGGNSPLHF.